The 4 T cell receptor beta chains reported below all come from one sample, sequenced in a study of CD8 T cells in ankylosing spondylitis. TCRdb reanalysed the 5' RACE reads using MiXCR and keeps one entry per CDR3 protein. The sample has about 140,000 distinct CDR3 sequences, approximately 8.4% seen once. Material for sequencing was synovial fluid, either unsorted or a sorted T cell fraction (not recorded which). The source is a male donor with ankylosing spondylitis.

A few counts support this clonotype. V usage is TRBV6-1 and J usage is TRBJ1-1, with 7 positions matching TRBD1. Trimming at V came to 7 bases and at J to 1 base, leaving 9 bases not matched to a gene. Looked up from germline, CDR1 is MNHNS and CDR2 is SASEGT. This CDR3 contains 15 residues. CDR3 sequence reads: CASTTIGTANTEAFF. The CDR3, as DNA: TGTGCCAGCACTACTATCGGGACAGCGAACACTGAAGCTTTCTTT.

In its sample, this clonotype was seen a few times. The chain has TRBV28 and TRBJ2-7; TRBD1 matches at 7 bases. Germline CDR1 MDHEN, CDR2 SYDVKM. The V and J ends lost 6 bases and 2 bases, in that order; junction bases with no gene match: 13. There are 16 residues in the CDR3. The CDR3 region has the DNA TGTGCCAGCAGCCAATCAACCGGGACAGCTCCCTACGAGCAGTACTTC. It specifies CASSQSTGTAPYEQYF.

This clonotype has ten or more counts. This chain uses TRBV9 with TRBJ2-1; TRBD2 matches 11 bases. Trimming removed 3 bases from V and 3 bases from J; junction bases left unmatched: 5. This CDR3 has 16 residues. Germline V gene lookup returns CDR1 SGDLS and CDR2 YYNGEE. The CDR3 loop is CASSASTSGGYNEQFF. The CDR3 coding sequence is TGTGCCAGCAGCGCTTCTACTAGCGGGGGCTACAATGAGCAGTTCTTC. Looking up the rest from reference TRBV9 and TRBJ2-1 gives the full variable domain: DSGVTQTPKHLITATGQRVTLRCSPRSGDLSVYWYQQSLDQGLQFLIQYYNGEERAKGNILERFSAQQFPDLHSELNLSSLELGDSALYFCASSASTSGGYNEQFFGPGTRLTVL.

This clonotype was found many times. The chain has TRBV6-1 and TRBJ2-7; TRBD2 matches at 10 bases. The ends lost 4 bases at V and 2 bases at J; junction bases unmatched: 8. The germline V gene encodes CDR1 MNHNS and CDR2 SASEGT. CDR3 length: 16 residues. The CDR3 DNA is TGTGCCAGCAGTGGGATGACTAGCGGGTCTCCCTACGAGCAGTACTTC. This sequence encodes CASSGMTSGSPYEQYF.